The 31 T cell receptor beta chains presented below share a single source sample, sequenced in a study of blood T cell repertoires in COVID-19. Libraries were prepared by immunoSEQ multiplex PCR; TCRdb keeps only in-frame clonotypes and omits some of them. The sample gives 200,000 to 250,000 clones, roughly 84% of which show up once; just under 20% is in the top ten. Input material: peripheral blood. These receptors came from a man aged 25-45 years with active or convalescent COVID-19.

The V and J genes are TRBV21-1 and TRBJ1-1. TRBV21-1 counts as a pseudogene. CDR3 length equals 11 residues. The CDR3 DNA reads TGTGCCCGCCGGGGGAACACTGAAGCTTTCTTT. Amino acids: CARRGNTEAFF.

The chain combines TRBV7-9 with TRBJ2-1; 8 positions agree with TRBD2. CDR1 is SEHNR and CDR2 is FQNEAQ in the germline V gene (reference sequence). This CDR3 has 16 residues. Trimming cost V 5 bases and J 3 bases; bases outside gene matches: 9. The CDR3 bases are TGTGCCAGCAGCCGGGGGGGAATCAGGGGCTACAATGAGCAGTTCTTC. This translates into CASSRGGIRGYNEQFF.

The chain links TRBV7-2 to TRBJ2-3, with D unclear. V lost 1 base and J lost 4, with 9 bases in between. Germline CDR1 reads SGHTA; CDR2 reads FQGNSA. The CDR3 covers 14 residues. CDR3 residues: CASSLEISADTQYF. CDR3 DNA: TGTGCCAGCAGCTTAGAAATTTCCGCAGATACGCAGTATTTT.

The chain recombines TRBV5-1 with TRBJ1-6; D is unclear. This CDR3 has 15 amino acids. Trimming left V 0 bases short and J 2 bases short, with 6 bases between. Looked up from germline, CDR1 is SGHRS and CDR2 is YFSETQ. The CDR3 loop is CASSLGQAYNSPLHF. The CDR3 coding sequence is TGCGCCAGCAGCTTGGGCCAGGCCTATAATTCACCCCTCCACTTT.

This chain joins TRBV5-1 and TRBJ2-3, with a tentative D call TRBD2 (6 bases). CDR3 length: 16 amino acids. Trimming left V 0 bases short and J 2 bases short, with 13 bases between. Germline V gene lookup returns CDR1 SGHRS and CDR2 YFSETQ. The CDR3, as DNA: TGCGCCAGCAGCTTGGCCATACGGGAGCCCACAGATACGCAGTATTTT. Protein product: CASSLAIREPTDTQYF.

For the CDR3, the DNA is TGTGCCACTCGTGGGACAGAAAATCAGCCCCAGCATTTT. Residues: CATRGTENQPQHF. This sequence joins TRBV10-3 and TRBJ1-5, with TRBD1 matching 7 bases. The CDR3 sequence is 13 residues long. V dropped 10 bases and J dropped 4; count of bases not matched to a gene: 7. Germline V gene data show CDR1 as ENHRY and CDR2 as SYGVKD.

Note on this clone: The same CDR3 arises from other DNA sequences in this sample as well. The J gene is TRBJ2-1, the V gene TRBV4-3; 11 bases align to TRBD2. The CDR3 contains 15 residues. CDR1 and CDR2 (germline): LGHNA, YSLEER. V gave up 1 base and J gave up 4 bases; unmatched junction bases: 0. DNA of the CDR3: TGCGCCAGCAGCCAAGGACTAGCGGGGTACAATGAGCAGTTCTTC. Translating gives CASSQGLAGYNEQFF.

This clone was seen a handful of times. The V gene is TRBV24-1, the J gene TRBJ2-1; D is possibly TRBD2 (6 bases). CDR3 length equals 14 residues. Trimming cost V 1 base and J 9 bases, with 12 bases left between them. Germline CDR1 reads KGHDR; CDR2 reads SFDVKD. The CDR3 loop is CATSDLRTIGEQFF. CDR3 nucleotides: TGTGCCACCAGTGATTTACGGACTATTGGTGAGCAGTTCTTC.

The rearrangement uses TRBV6-2 or TRBV6-3 and TRBJ2-3; the match to TRBD2 covers 10 bases. CDR1 is MNHEY and CDR2 is SVGEGT in the germline V gene. The CDR3 runs to 15 residues. J was trimmed by 4 bases and V by 2 bases; bases with no gene match: 3. CDR3 in amino acids: CASSYSGGAADTQYF. The CDR3 DNA follows: TGTGCCAGCAGTTACAGCGGGGGGGCCGCAGATACGCAGTATTTT.

In its sample, this clone was seen a few times. The J gene is TRBJ1-2, the V gene TRBV5-4; D is undetermined. Deletions cut 1 base from V and 8 bases from J, with 18 bases between. Germline CDR1 SGHNT, CDR2 YYREEE (reference sequence). The CDR3 sequence is 15 residues long. CDR3 residues: CASSLRTLGSGGYTF. The CDR3 region has the DNA TGTGCCAGCAGCTTGCGTACGTTAGGGAGCGGAGGCTACACCTTC.

CDR3 protein: CATSGTGINSPLHF. In DNA form, the CDR3 reads TGTGCCACCAGCGGGACAGGCATTAATTCACCCCTCCACTTT. The rearrangement links TRBV15 to TRBJ1-6; TRBD1 aligns across 8 bases. V trimming: 5 bases; J trimming: 6 bases; junction bases outside the gene matches: 3. Germline lookup yields CDR1 LNHNV and CDR2 YYDKDF (reference sequence). The CDR3 totals 14 residues.

Turning to this clone: The same CDR3 also results from other DNA sequences found in this sample. V is TRBV24-1 and J is TRBJ2-7; 11 bases map to TRBD1. Germline CDR1 and CDR2: KGHDR and SFDVKD. The J segment lost 4 bases and the V segment lost 3 bases, leaving 4 bases of the junction unmatched. The CDR3 is 15 amino acids. CDR3 nucleotides: TGTGCCACCAGTGATCCCGGGACAGGGGGATACGAGCAGTACTTC. This translates into CATSDPGTGGYEQYF.

The chain couples TRBV7-2 to TRBJ1-5; D perhaps matches TRBD1 (6 bases). Trimming pared 4 bases from V and 2 bases from J, leaving 15 bases between. In germline, CDR1 is SGHTA, CDR2 FQGNSA. CDR3 length: 16 amino acids. CDR3 in amino acids: CASSSTQGKGNQPQHF. The DNA for the CDR3 is TGTGCCAGCAGCTCAACTCAGGGGAAGGGCAATCAGCCCCAGCATTTT.

This clone has a handful of counts. The rearrangement uses TRBV29-1 and TRBJ1-2; the D gene is possibly TRBD1 (6 bases). V lost 4 bases and J 4 bases, leaving 19 bases between the germline ends. In germline, CDR1 is SQVTM, CDR2 ANQGSEA. This CDR3 is built from 15 residues. The DNA of the CDR3 is TGCAGCGTTGCTTCGCCGGGGGGGCTGGTCTATGGCTACACCTTC. It codes for CSVASPGGLVYGYTF.

V usage is TRBV5-1 and J usage is TRBJ1-2, with 7 bases lining up with TRBD1. CDR3 length: 14 amino acids. Unmatched junction bases numbered 11, after V lost 4 bases and J lost 8 bases. Germline CDR1 SGHRS, CDR2 YFSETQ. CDR3 bases: TGCGCCAGCAGCGCCTATAACAGGGGTGGCGGCTACACCTTC. Translated: CASSAYNRGGGYTF.

The V call is TRBV3-1 (or the pseudogene TRBV3-2), the J call TRBJ2-7, with TRBD2 identical over 9 bases. The CDR3 length is 16 residues. Per the germline V gene, CDR1 is LGHDT and CDR2 is YNNKEL (reference sequence). V was pared by 1 base and J by 6 bases, with 10 bases of the junction left unmatched. CDR3 sequence: CASSQGSGTSPREQYF. The CDR3 coding sequence is TGTGCCAGCAGCCAAGGTTCCGGGACTAGCCCCCGCGAGCAGTACTTC.

This sequence joins TRBV10-3 and TRBJ2-2; TRBD1 matches 9 bases. V dropped 11 bases and J dropped 6; count of bases not matched to a gene: 13. Germline V gene data show CDR1 as ENHRY and CDR2 as SYGVKD. The CDR3 is made up of 15 amino acids. CDR3 region: CAAQGHRGQSGELFF. For the CDR3, the DNA is TGTGCCGCTCAGGGCCACAGGGGGCAATCCGGGGAGCTGTTTTTT.

This chain links TRBV5-5 with TRBJ1-2; D is unclear. The CDR3 covers 14 residues. Deletions cut 2 bases from V and 2 bases from J, with 10 bases between. Germline CDR1 SGHKS, CDR2 YYEKEE (reference sequence). The CDR3 coding sequence is TGTGCCAGCAGCTTCAGAAGCGAGAACTATGGCTACACCTTC. This sequence encodes CASSFRSENYGYTF.

This chain connects TRBV14 to TRBJ2-1; D is uncertain. The CDR3 is 13 amino acids. CDR1 and CDR2 from the germline V gene are SGHDN and FVKESK. The V end lost 4 bases, the J end lost 3 bases, and 7 bases lay between the germline ends. For the CDR3, the DNA is TGTGCCAGCAGCCCCCCCAACTACAATGAGCAGTTCTTC. Translating gives CASSPPNYNEQFF.

The chain recombines TRBV21-1 with TRBJ1-5; TRBD1, the table's D call, was not compared with the DNA. TRBV21-1 is assigned pseudogene status. CDR3 length: 14 residues. The CDR3 loop reads CASGTGDSNQPQHF. CDR3 bases: TGTGCCAGCGGGACAGGGGATAGCAATCAGCCCCAGCATTTT.

This sequence joins TRBV2 and TRBJ2-2; no clear D gene. V was shortened by 7 bases and J by 4 bases, with 10 bases between the two germline ends. Looked up from germline, CDR1 is SNHLY and CDR2 is FYNNEI. This CDR3 contains 13 residues. CDR3 nucleotide sequence: TGTGCCAGCAAAATTGAGATCACCGGGGAGCTGTTTTTT. Protein: CASKIEITGELFF.

V is TRBV7-2 and J is TRBJ1-3, with TRBD1 as a possible D gene (6 bases). The germline V gene encodes CDR1 SGHTA and CDR2 FQGNSA. Trimming left V 0 bases short and J 9 bases short, with 12 bases between. This CDR3 is built from 14 residues. CDR3 bases: TGTGCCAGCAGCTTAGCAGGGGGGGCTTCCACCATATATTTT. Protein product: CASSLAGGASTIYF.

The genes are TRBV5-5 and TRBJ2-7; TRBD2 matches at 8 bases. The CDR3 extends over 14 amino acids. The trim removed 2 bases at V and 0 bases at J, leaving 1 base unmatched. The germline V gene has CDR1 SGHKS and CDR2 YYEKEE (reference sequence). The CDR3 loop is CASSFTSGSYEQYF. The CDR3 nucleotides read TGTGCCAGCAGCTTTACTAGCGGCTCCTACGAGCAGTACTTC.

V gene TRBV6-5 combines with J gene TRBJ2-5, with TRBD2 as a possible D gene (6 bases). The CDR3 runs 13 residues. Germline V gene lookup returns CDR1 MNHEY and CDR2 SVGAGI. The V end was cut by 4 bases, the J end by 5 bases, with 11 bases between. The CDR3 region has the DNA TGTGCCAGCAGTTGGCGGGGTGGGGAGACCCAGTACTTC. As protein: CASSWRGGETQYF.

The CDR3 sequence: CASSYSPGAGDTQYF. The CDR3, as DNA: TGTGCCAGCAGTTACTCACCAGGGGCGGGAGATACGCAGTATTTT. The chain employs TRBV6-5 and TRBJ2-3, with a tentative D call TRBD1 (6 bases). This CDR3 contains 15 residues. Per germline, CDR1 MNHEY and CDR2 SVGAGI. Between the trimmed V and J ends, which lost 0 bases and 5 bases, there was a span of 12 bases.

This rearrangement joins TRBV28 to TRBJ1-4; 10 bases line up with TRBD1. This CDR3 is 16 amino acids long. CDR1 and CDR2 from the germline V gene are MDHEN and SYDVKM. The V segment lost 8 bases and the J segment 8 bases; nucleotides outside the gene matches: 14. The CDR3 is CASGFGTGEGWEKLFF. In nucleotides, the CDR3 is TGTGCCAGCGGATTCGGGACAGGGGAAGGTTGGGAAAAACTGTTTTTT. The whole variable domain, remainder taken from reference TRBV28 and TRBJ1-4, is DVKVTQSSRYLVKRTGEKVFLECVQDMDHENMFWYRQDPGLGLRLIYFSYDVKMKEKGDIPEGYSVSREKKERFSLILESASTNQTSMYLCASGFGTGEGWEKLFFGSGTQLSVL.

V gene TRBV4-2 combines with J gene TRBJ2-1, with TRBD2 identical over 10 bases. Germline loops: CDR1 LGHNA, CDR2 YNFKEQ. The CDR3 is 15 amino acids. V trimming: 10 bases; J trimming: 4 bases; junction bases outside the gene matches: 10. This CDR3 is CATTISGGTYNEQFF. The CDR3, as DNA: TGTGCCACAACAATTAGCGGGGGGACTTACAATGAGCAGTTCTTC.

The V gene is TRBV19, the J gene TRBJ1-6; 9 bases agree with TRBD1. V was pared by 2 bases and J by 7 bases, with 9 bases of the junction left unmatched. The CDR3 is 17 residues long. The germline V gene has CDR1 LNHDA and CDR2 SQIVND (reference sequence). The CDR3 sequence: CASSILGAGQGNSPLHF. DNA of the CDR3: TGTGCCAGTAGTATACTAGGGGCTGGACAGGGGAATTCACCCCTCCACTTT.

The chain combines TRBV5-1 with TRBJ1-5; 8 nucleotides line up with TRBD1. Germline V gene sequence: CDR1 SGHRS, CDR2 YFSETQ. The J segment lost 3 bases and the V segment lost 4 bases, leaving 6 bases of the junction unmatched. The CDR3 spans 15 residues. The CDR3 nucleotides read TGCGCCAGCAGCCCAACAGGGGGATTCAATCAGCCCCAGCATTTT. It specifies CASSPTGGFNQPQHF.

This chain uses TRBV3-1 (or the pseudogene TRBV3-2) with TRBJ2-5; no firm D call. The CDR3 is 16 amino acids. Trimming shortened V by 6 bases and J by 5 bases, and 22 bases separated the two germline ends. Germline-derived CDR1 and CDR2 are LGHDT and YNNKEL (reference sequence). CDR3 in DNA: TGTGCCAGCAGACTAAATAGCAATCCCTACTTGGAGACCCAGTACTTC. Encoded protein: CASRLNSNPYLETQYF.

This chain links TRBV11-2 with TRBJ2-7; D possibly corresponds to TRBD2 (5 bases). The CDR3 extends over 11 amino acids. Germline V gene lookup returns CDR1 SGHAT and CDR2 FQNNGV. Deletions cut 2 bases from V and 6 bases from J, with 5 bases between. DNA for the CDR3: TGTGCCAGCAGCTTAACTAGCGAGCAGTACTTC. Translation: CASSLTSEQYF.